This T cell receptor beta chain was identified in a study of PD-L1 blockade in urothelial cancer. As for the study in general: Patients previously received 0 to 3 chemotherapy regimens. Timepoints chosen for blood analysis were 3 weeks (second dose) and 6 weeks after treatment start.

The germline gives CDR1 SGHRS, CDR2 YFSETQ. V lost 0 bases and J 5 bases, leaving 10 bases between the germline ends. CDR3 length equals 14 residues. About this clone: Its antigen is currently unknown.

General study results and limits: Tumor-linked clones in blood grew more by 3 weeks in durable-benefit patients.

The sample's time point: pretreatment peripheral blood. Disease in patients was locally advanced or metastatic urothelial carcinoma. TCRdb's table, derived via immunoSEQ multiplex PCR, lists solely in-frame clones and lacks some. The table lists tens of thousands of clones, 90% of them singletons. The sequence came from a man between 60 and 75 years old with urothelial cancer. The V and J genes are TRBV5-1 and TRBJ2-3; D is possibly TRBD1 (5 bases). The specimen was PBMCs, collected around atezolizumab (anti-PD-L1) treatment. The CDR3 protein is CASSLVGVGDTQYF. The CDR3 DNA reads as TGCGCCAGCAGCTTGGTAGGGGTCGGAGATACGCAGTATTTT.